A single sample gave rise to the 26 T cell receptor beta chains below, sequenced in a study of early stage breast cancer tumors. TCRdb keeps only in-frame clones here, not all; method: immunoSEQ multiplex PCR. The profile shows about 51,000 clones, around four fifths of them singletons. The sequencing sample was made of blood. These receptors came from a person aged 40 to 50 with breast cancer.

This chain uses TRBV19 with TRBJ1-1; maybe TRBD1 (5 bases). V was trimmed by 6 bases and J by 1 base, leaving 9 bases between them. The germline V gene has CDR1 LNHDA and CDR2 SQIVND (reference sequence). CDR3 size: 13 residues. Here the CDR3 DNA reads TGTGCCAGTAGCAGTCAGGGGAACACTGAAGCTTTCTTT. Translated, it gives CASSSQGNTEAFF.

V is TRBV9 and J is TRBJ2-5, with 9 nucleotides matching TRBD2. The V gene's germline CDR1 is SGDLS and CDR2 YYNGEE. This CDR3 has 15 amino acids. V dropped 1 base and J dropped 2; count of bases not matched to a gene: 3. The CDR3 sequence: CASSVSTSGQETQYF. The CDR3 nucleotides are TGTGCCAGCAGCGTATCGACTAGCGGACAAGAGACCCAGTACTTC.

The chain has TRBV7-2 and TRBJ2-3; D not resolved. Trimming left V 0 bases short and J 7 bases short, with 17 bases between. Germline CDR1 is SGHTA and CDR2 is FQGNSA. The CDR3 sequence is 16 residues long. For the CDR3, the DNA is TGTGCCAGCAGCTTAGCAGGGTCCTCCACGATATATACGCAGTATTTT. Translation gives CASSLAGSSTIYTQYF.

The chain is built from TRBV7-2 and TRBJ1-1; TRBD1 matches 8 bases. Germline V CDR1 and CDR2: SGHTA, FQGNSA. Trimming at V came to 4 bases and at J to 5 bases, leaving 6 bases not matched to a gene. The CDR3 has 14 residues. This CDR3 reads CASSSGQGKTEAFF. As DNA, the CDR3 is TGTGCCAGCAGCTCAGGACAGGGTAAAACTGAAGCTTTCTTT. The full variable domain, with the rest looked up from reference TRBV7-2 and TRBJ1-1, is GAGVSQSPSNKVTEKGKDVELRCDPISGHTALYWYRQSLGQGLEFLIYFQGNSAPDKSGLPSDRFSAERTGGSVSTLTIQRTQQEDSAVYLCASSSGQGKTEAFFGQGTRLTVV.

This chain connects TRBV28 to TRBJ1-3; no reliable D call. V was shortened by 3 bases and J by 2 bases, with 8 bases between the two germline ends. CDR1 and CDR2 (germline): MDHEN, SYDVKM. This CDR3 comprises 14 residues. The CDR3 DNA follows: TGTGCCAGCAGTTTCGGATGGGCTGGAAACACCATATATTTT. Protein sequence: CASSFGWAGNTIYF.

The rearrangement uses TRBV5-4 and TRBJ1-2, with D possibly being TRBD1 (5 bases). V was cut by 4 bases and J by 2 bases, with 15 bases left in between. The CDR3 covers 15 residues. Germline V gene sequence: CDR1 SGHNT, CDR2 YYREEE (reference sequence). CDR3 DNA: TGTGCCAGCAGCCAGTCCTCGGGGGTAAACTATGGCTACACCTTC. Protein product: CASSQSSGVNYGYTF. The full variable domain, in which reference TRBV5-4 and TRBJ1-2 provide the parts outside the CDR3, is ETGVTQSPTHLIKTRGQQVTLRCSSQSGHNTVSWYQQALGQGPQFIFQYYREEENGRGNFPPRFSGLQFPNYSSELNVNALELDDSALYLCASSQSSGVNYGYTFGSGTRLTVV.

This chain links TRBV11-2 with TRBJ2-7; D might be TRBD2 (5 bases). The V end was cut by 5 bases, the J end by 3 bases, with 14 bases between. Germline CDR1 SGHAT, CDR2 FQNNGV. This CDR3 spans 14 amino acids. CDR3 loop: CASSPALVVYEQYF. The CDR3 DNA sequence: TGTGCCAGCAGCCCAGCACTAGTTGTCTACGAGCAGTACTTC.

The CDR3 protein is CASSVNQGTDTQYF. For the CDR3, the DNA is TGTGCCAGCAGCGTAAACCAGGGTACGGATACGCAGTATTTT. The chain carries TRBV11-3 and TRBJ2-3, with D perhaps TRBD1 (5 bases). Trimming cost V 5 bases and J 6 bases, with 15 bases left between them. This CDR3 has 14 amino acids. Germline V gene sequence: CDR1 SGHNT, CDR2 YENEEA.

J is TRBJ2-1 and V is TRBV4-2; 10 bases line up with TRBD2. V shed 0 bases, J shed 4 bases, and the junction held 9 bases outside the gene matches. Germline CDR1 and CDR2: LGHNA and YNFKEQ. This CDR3 region has 18 residues. This CDR3 reads CASSQEGLAGDGYNEQFF. The CDR3 DNA is TGTGCCAGCAGCCAAGAAGGGCTAGCGGGAGATGGATACAATGAGCAGTTCTTC.

This rearrangement joins TRBV11-3 to TRBJ2-7; D possibly corresponds to TRBD2 (5 bases). The CDR3 loop spans 13 amino acids. The V gene's germline CDR1 is SGHNT and CDR2 YENEEA. Trimming took 2 bases from V and 3 from J, leaving 8 bases between them. The CDR3 protein is CASSLISGYEQYF. In nucleotides, the CDR3 is TGTGCCAGCAGCTTAATAAGCGGCTACGAGCAGTACTTC.

The rearrangement uses TRBV19 and TRBJ2-1, with 8 bases fitting TRBD1. The germline V gene has CDR1 LNHDA and CDR2 SQIVND (reference sequence). CDR3 length equals 14 residues. The junction had 7 bases not matched to a gene; V was cut back by 7 bases and J by 5 bases. The CDR3, as DNA: TGTGCCAGTAACACCGGGACAGGTAACAATGAGCAGTTCTTC. Its protein is CASNTGTGNNEQFF.

This clone was counted a single time. V and J are TRBV6-1 and TRBJ2-5; D not certain. From germline, CDR1 is MNHNS and CDR2 SASEGT. This CDR3 is built from 11 residues. V shed 5 bases and J shed 5 bases, with 6 bases lying between them. The DNA of the CDR3 is TGTGCCAGCAGTCCCGACGAGACCCAGTACTTC. This encodes CASSPDETQYF.

The V gene is TRBV5-1, the J gene TRBJ2-3, with 11 bases that match TRBD2. The CDR3 sequence is 16 residues long. The V segment lost 5 bases and the J segment 1 base; nucleotides outside the gene matches: 6. Germline V gene sequence: CDR1 SGHRS, CDR2 YFSETQ. The CDR3, as DNA: TGCGCCAGCAGGGGGGGGACTAGCGGAGGCACAGATACGCAGTATTTT. Its protein is CASRGGTSGGTDTQYF.

V usage is TRBV21-1 and J usage is TRBJ1-5. TRBV21-1 is a pseudogene segment. The CDR3 is 11 amino acids. The CDR3 DNA sequence: TGTGCCAGCAGGGTGTTTCAGCCCCAGCATTTT. This encodes CASRVFQPQHF.

The chain employs TRBV29-1 and TRBJ1-2; D unresolved. CDR1 SQVTM and CDR2 ANQGSEA come from the germline V gene. V shed 1 base and J shed 2 bases, with 8 bases lying between them. The CDR3 sequence is 13 residues long. Here the CDR3 reads CSVEGVDNYGYTF. The CDR3 DNA follows: TGCAGCGTTGAAGGGGTGGACAACTATGGCTACACCTTC. Full variable domain (outside the CDR3, taken from reference TRBV29-1 and TRBJ1-2): SAVISQKPSRDICQRGTSLTIQCQVDSQVTMMFWYRQQPGQSLTLIATANQGSEATYESGFVIDKFPISRPNLTFSTLTVSNMSPEDSSIYLCSVEGVDNYGYTFGSGTRLTVV.

The rearrangement uses TRBV30 and TRBJ2-3, with D perhaps matching TRBD1 or TRBD2 (5 bases each). CDR1 and CDR2 (germline): GTSNPN, SVGIG (reference sequence). This CDR3 contains 12 residues. V shed 5 bases and J shed 5 bases, with 11 bases lying between them. CDR3 protein: CAWGRGGDTQYF. The CDR3 bases are TGTGCCTGGGGCCGTGGGGGAGATACGCAGTATTTT.

This clone was found a few times. The chain carries TRBV5-4 and TRBJ2-5; D is perhaps TRBD2 (7 bases). The CDR3 contains 14 residues. Deletions cut 0 bases from V and 7 bases from J, with 13 bases between. Germline CDR1 is SGHNT and CDR2 is YYREEE (reference sequence). The CDR3 protein is CASSLAGGPGTQYF. CDR3 bases: TGTGCCAGCAGCTTGGCCGGGGGGCCCGGGACCCAGTACTTC.

About this clone: Other DNA variants within this sample encode the same CDR3. The CDR3 region is CASSSYTDTQYF. CDR3 DNA sequence: TGTGCCAGCAGCTCATACACAGATACGCAGTATTTT. The V gene is TRBV7-2, the J gene TRBJ2-3; D ambiguous. Trimming cost V 4 bases and J 2 bases, with 4 bases left between them. The germline gives CDR1 SGHTA, CDR2 FQGNSA. The length of the CDR3 is 12 residues.

The rearrangement uses TRBV7-8 and TRBJ2-7; a weak D match, TRBD2 (5 bases). V was pared by 4 bases and J by 0 bases, with 13 bases between. Per the germline V gene, CDR1 is SGHVS and CDR2 is FQNEAQ. The CDR3 contains 15 residues. The CDR3 here is CASSSLGVGSYEQYF. CDR3 coding DNA: TGTGCCAGCAGCTCACTCGGGGTAGGCTCCTACGAGCAGTACTTC.

The chain has TRBV4-1 and TRBJ2-2; the match to TRBD1 covers 8 bases. The V gene end was trimmed by 1 base and the J gene end by 6 bases; junction bases not matched to a gene: 4. CDR3 size: 15 residues. The V gene's germline CDR1 is MGHRA and CDR2 YSYEKL. CDR3 protein: CASSQGQGAPGELFF. As DNA, the CDR3 is TGCGCCAGCAGCCAAGGTCAGGGGGCCCCCGGGGAGCTGTTTTTT.

V gene TRBV5-5 combines with J gene TRBJ1-5, with TRBD1 identical over 9 bases. This CDR3 is 19 amino acids long. Trimming at V came to 0 bases and at J to 5 bases, leaving 15 bases not matched to a gene. CDR1 is SGHKS, CDR2 YYEKEE, per germline (reference sequence). CDR3 bases: TGTGCCAGCAGCTTGGAGAGATACCGGGACAGGGAGAAGGATCAGCCCCAGCATTTT. It codes for CASSLERYRDREKDQPQHF.

The chain recombines TRBV5-1 with TRBJ2-7; a possible D gene is TRBD1 (6 bases). V was cut by 3 bases and J by 5 bases, with 15 bases left in between. This CDR3 is built from 14 residues. Germline V gene lookup returns CDR1 SGHRS and CDR2 YFSETQ. The CDR3 DNA reads as TGCGCCAGCAGCTCTGGACAGTCGAGTCACGAGCAGTACTTC. Translation: CASSSGQSSHEQYF.

The chain is built from TRBV11-2 and TRBJ2-7; the match to TRBD1 covers 7 bases. This CDR3 region has 14 residues. From germline, CDR1 is SGHAT and CDR2 FQNNGV. The V segment lost 7 bases and the J segment 2 bases; nucleotides outside the gene matches: 8. The CDR3 DNA follows: TGTGCCAGCACCCCCGACAGGGACACCTACGAGCAGTACTTC. Its protein product is CASTPDRDTYEQYF.

This clone is a singleton in its sample. This sequence joins TRBV6-4 and TRBJ2-1; D not certain. Trimming removed 3 bases from V and 2 bases from J, with 14 bases in between. CDR1 and CDR2 from the germline V gene are MRHNA and SNTAGT. The CDR3 is 16 amino acids. CDR3 protein: CASSEEDTTPYNEQFF. CDR3 DNA: TGTGCCAGCAGTGAGGAAGACACCACCCCCTACAATGAGCAGTTCTTC.

This clone was found once. The V gene is TRBV7-8, the J gene TRBJ1-4, with 9 bases aligning to TRBD1. The CDR3 has 15 amino acids. CDR1 SGHVS and CDR2 FQNEAQ come from the germline V gene. V lost 5 bases and J lost 4; bases outside the gene matches: 5. The CDR3 loop is CASSQGQGGNEKLFF. The DNA for the CDR3 is TGTGCCAGCAGCCAGGGACAGGGTGGTAATGAAAAACTGTTTTTT.

This clone showed up just a few times. V gene TRBV7-9 combines with J gene TRBJ1-1; no clear D gene. Germline assignment: CDR1 SEHNR and CDR2 FQNEAQ (reference sequence). V shed 5 bases and J shed 6 bases, with 16 bases lying between them. This CDR3 contains 14 residues. The CDR3: CASSPQGRTAEAFF. The CDR3 DNA follows: TGTGCCAGCAGCCCCCAAGGGCGAACAGCTGAAGCTTTCTTT.